A single sample is the source of the 6 T cell receptor beta chains below, sequenced in a study of cytomegalovirus exposure and HLA in healthy donors. Assay: immunoSEQ multiplex PCR; the TCRdb copy retains only in-frame clones and omits some. The sample lists fewer than 350,000 clones, approximately 88% occurring once. The sample taken for sequencing was PBMCs. The origin of the receptors is a woman aged 18-29 years in good health and CMV-seronegative.

This chain joins TRBV28 and TRBJ2-3; no firm D call. Germline lookup yields CDR1 MDHEN and CDR2 SYDVKM. This CDR3 region has 14 residues. V was cut by 2 bases and J by 2 bases, with 8 bases left in between. CDR3 in DNA: TGTGCCAGCAGTTTAAGACAAAACACAGATACGCAGTATTTT. It yields the protein CASSLRQNTDTQYF.

The rearrangement uses TRBV4-1 and TRBJ1-1; D unresolved. The V end was cut by 0 bases, the J end by 1 base, with 6 bases between. Germline V gene data show CDR1 as MGHRA and CDR2 as YSYEKL. This CDR3 region has 14 residues. The CDR3 reads CASSQDRANTEAFF. For the CDR3, the DNA is TGCGCCAGCAGCCAAGATCGAGCGAACACTGAAGCTTTCTTT.

The gene calls are TRBV15 and TRBJ1-3, with 9 bases matching TRBD1. Trimming took 1 base from V and 2 from J; bases not matched to a gene: 3. The germline CDR1 and CDR2 sequences are LNHNV and YYDKDF (reference sequence). The CDR3 runs to 16 residues. This CDR3 reads CATSRVGQGAGNTIYF. For the CDR3, the DNA is TGTGCCACCAGCAGAGTGGGACAGGGAGCTGGAAACACCATATATTTT.

The chain carries TRBV4-1 and TRBJ2-5; the match to TRBD1 covers 9 bases. Germline V CDR1 and CDR2: MGHRA, YSYEKL. This CDR3 contains 16 residues. The trim removed 1 base at V and 4 bases at J, leaving 7 bases unmatched. The CDR3 protein is CASSQVQGQGGETQYF. The CDR3 region has the DNA TGCGCCAGCAGCCAAGTCCAGGGACAGGGAGGAGAGACCCAGTACTTC.

This clone was counted once. This sequence joins TRBV4-3 and TRBJ2-7; D is possibly TRBD1 (6 bases). The CDR3 runs to 14 residues. The germline V gene encodes CDR1 LGHNA and CDR2 YSLEER. Deletions cut 4 bases from V and 6 bases from J, with 16 bases between. The CDR3 loop reads CASSPRQVGGEQYF. The CDR3 DNA reads as TGCGCCAGCAGCCCTCGACAGGTAGGGGGCGAGCAGTACTTC.

This chain uses TRBV7-8 with TRBJ2-7, with 12 positions matching TRBD2. The CDR3 covers 14 residues. The germline CDR1 and CDR2 sequences are SGHVS and FQNEAQ. With 5 bases clipped from V and 4 bases from J, the junction kept 3 bases outside the gene matches. The CDR3 DNA follows: TGTGCCAGCAGCCGGACTAGCGGGACGTACGAGCAGTACTTC. It translates to CASSRTSGTYEQYF.